One and the same sample provided the 5 T cell receptor beta chains below, sequenced in a study of Ad26.COV2.S vaccination and SARS-CoV-2 variants. Data came from immunoSEQ multiplex PCR; TCRdb stores just in-frame clones and leaves some out. This repertoire shows 510,000 or so clones, roughly nine tenths found once; its top ten account for 9.5% to 15%. Regarding treatment: roughly 18 received Ad26.COV2.S at low or high dose, single or two shots; roughly five received placebo; per-sample allocation not given. Vaccine and placebo recipients were sampled on day 63 after the first injection. The input for sequencing was peripheral blood, taken in a trial of Ad26.COV2.S vaccine versus placebo. These receptors all come from a person between 18 and 65 years old who received the Ad26.COV2.S COVID-19 vaccine or a placebo.

This chain connects TRBV6-5 to TRBJ2-5; TRBD2 matches 7 bases. The germline gives CDR1 MNHEY, CDR2 SVGAGI. J lost 4 bases, V lost 6 bases, and 11 bases had no gene match. This CDR3 has 15 residues. CDR3 sequence reads: CASSPSGMPGETQYF. CDR3 DNA: TGTGCCAGCAGCCCCAGCGGGATGCCCGGAGAGACCCAGTACTTC.

The chain combines TRBV20-1 with TRBJ2-5; D perhaps matches TRBD2 (6 bases). Trimming took off 6 bases at V and 5 bases at J, with 10 bases between the two ends. Germline V gene lookup returns CDR1 DFQATT and CDR2 SNEGSKA (reference sequence). There are 11 residues in the CDR3. The DNA of the CDR3 is TGCAGTGCGGCGGGGCGTGAGACCCAGTACTTC. It specifies CSAAGRETQYF.

The CDR3 is CASSLQPSYNQPQHF. CDR3 DNA: TGTGCCAGCAGCTTACAGCCCAGCTACAATCAGCCCCAGCATTTT. The chain combines TRBV7-2 with TRBJ1-5; D gene ambiguous. From germline, CDR1 is SGHTA and CDR2 FQGNSA. With 2 bases removed from V and 3 bases from J, the gap between germline ends came to 11 bases. This CDR3 contains 15 residues.

The chain is built from TRBV5-1 and TRBJ1-1; TRBD1 agrees at 11 bases. The V segment lost 7 bases and the J segment 3 bases; nucleotides outside the gene matches: 20. Germline CDR1 and CDR2: SGHRS and YFSETQ. The CDR3 runs 19 residues. CDR3 sequence (DNA): TGCGCCAGCTCCAAGGCGGGACAGGGGGTTTTGAGGCCGGACACTGAAGCTTTCTTT. Translating it yields CASSKAGQGVLRPDTEAFF.

J is TRBJ1-3 and V is TRBV30; the D gene is possibly TRBD1 (6 bases). In germline, CDR1 is GTSNPN, CDR2 SVGIG (reference sequence). Trimming removed 4 bases at V and 2 bases at J, with 9 bases between. This CDR3 is built from 13 residues. In nucleotides, the CDR3 is TGTGCCTGGACAAGACAGGCTGGAAACACCATATATTTT. This gives the protein CAWTRQAGNTIYF. Full variable domain (rest looked up from reference TRBV30 and TRBJ1-3): SQTIHQWPATLVQPVGSPLSLECTVEGTSNPNLYWYRQAAGRGLQLLFYSVGIGQISSEVPQNLSASRPQDRQFILSSKKLLLSDSGFYLCAWTRQAGNTIYFGEGSWLTVV.